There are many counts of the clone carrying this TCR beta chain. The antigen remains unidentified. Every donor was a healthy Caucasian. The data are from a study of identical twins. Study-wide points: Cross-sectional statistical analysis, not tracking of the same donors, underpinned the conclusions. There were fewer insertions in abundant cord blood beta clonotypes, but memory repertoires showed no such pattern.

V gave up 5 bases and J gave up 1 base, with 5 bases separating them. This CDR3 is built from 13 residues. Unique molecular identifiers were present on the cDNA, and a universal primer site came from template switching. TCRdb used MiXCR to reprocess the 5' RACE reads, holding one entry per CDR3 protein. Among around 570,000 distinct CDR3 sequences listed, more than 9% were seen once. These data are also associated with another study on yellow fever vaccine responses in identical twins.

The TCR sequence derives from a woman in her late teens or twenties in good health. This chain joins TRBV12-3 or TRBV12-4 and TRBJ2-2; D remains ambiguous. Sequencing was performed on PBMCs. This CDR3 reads CASSIKNTGELFF. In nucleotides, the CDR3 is TGTGCCAGCAGTATAAAGAACACCGGGGAGCTGTTTTTT.